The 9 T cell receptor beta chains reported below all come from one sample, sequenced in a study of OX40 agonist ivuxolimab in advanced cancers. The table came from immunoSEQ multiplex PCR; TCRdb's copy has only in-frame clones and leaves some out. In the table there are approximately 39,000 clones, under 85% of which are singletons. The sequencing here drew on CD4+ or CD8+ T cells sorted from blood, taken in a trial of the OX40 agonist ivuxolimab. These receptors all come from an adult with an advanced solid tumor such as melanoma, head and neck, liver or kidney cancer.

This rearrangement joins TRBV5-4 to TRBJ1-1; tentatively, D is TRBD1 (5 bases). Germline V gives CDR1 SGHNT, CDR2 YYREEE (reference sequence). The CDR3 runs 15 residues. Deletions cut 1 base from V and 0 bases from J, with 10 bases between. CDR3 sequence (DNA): TGTGCCAGCAGCTTGCGACAGAACATGAACACTGAAGCTTTCTTT. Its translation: CASSLRQNMNTEAFF.

The CDR3 protein is CASSETWADPSGNTIYF. In DNA, the CDR3 is TGTGCCAGCAGTGAAACTTGGGCAGACCCCTCTGGAAACACCATATATTTT. This sequence joins TRBV2 and TRBJ1-3; D unclear. The CDR3 consists of 17 residues. Germline CDR1 SNHLY, CDR2 FYNNEI. V shed 2 bases and J shed 0 bases, with 14 bases lying between them.

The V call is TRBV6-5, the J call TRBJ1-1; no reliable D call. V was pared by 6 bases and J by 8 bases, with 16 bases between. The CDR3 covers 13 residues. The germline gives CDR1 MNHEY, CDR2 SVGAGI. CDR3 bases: TGTGCCAGCAGCGGGTTGGTATCGGGCGAAGCTTTCTTT. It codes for CASSGLVSGEAFF.

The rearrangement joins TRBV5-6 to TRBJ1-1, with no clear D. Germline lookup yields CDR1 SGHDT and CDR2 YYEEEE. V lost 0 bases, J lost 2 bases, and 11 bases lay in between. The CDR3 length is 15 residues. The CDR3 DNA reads TGTGCCAGCAGCTTGGTCCCCGTCGGTAACACTGAAGCTTTCTTT. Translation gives CASSLVPVGNTEAFF.

CDR3 amino acids: CASSSGSSTEAFF. The CDR3 region has the DNA TGTGCCAGCAGCTCCGGGAGTTCCACTGAAGCTTTCTTT. The genes are TRBV5-4 and TRBJ1-1, with D uncertain. Per germline, CDR1 SGHNT and CDR2 YYREEE (reference sequence). The CDR3 has 13 residues. The V end lost 3 bases, the J end lost 4 bases, and 10 bases lay between the germline ends.

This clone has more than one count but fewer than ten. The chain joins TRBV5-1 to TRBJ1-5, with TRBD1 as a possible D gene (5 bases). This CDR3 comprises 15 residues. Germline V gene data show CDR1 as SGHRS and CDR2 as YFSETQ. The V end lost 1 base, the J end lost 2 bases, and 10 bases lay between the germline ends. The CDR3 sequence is CASSLKGMGNQPQHF. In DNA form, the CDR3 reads TGCGCCAGCAGCTTGAAGGGGATGGGCAATCAGCCCCAGCATTTT.

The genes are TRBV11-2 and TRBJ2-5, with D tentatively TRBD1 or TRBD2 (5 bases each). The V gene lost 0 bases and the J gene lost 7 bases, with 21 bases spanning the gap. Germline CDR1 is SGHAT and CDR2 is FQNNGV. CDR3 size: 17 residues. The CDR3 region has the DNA TGTGCCAGCAGCTTAGAAGGGACGGATGACTTGGCCGGGACCCAGTACTTC. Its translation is CASSLEGTDDLAGTQYF.

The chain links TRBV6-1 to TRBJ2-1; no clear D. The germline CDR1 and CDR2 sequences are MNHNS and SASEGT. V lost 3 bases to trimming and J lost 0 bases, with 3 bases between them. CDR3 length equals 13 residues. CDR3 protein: CASSEDSYNEQFF. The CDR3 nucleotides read TGTGCCAGCAGTGAGGACTCCTACAATGAGCAGTTCTTC.

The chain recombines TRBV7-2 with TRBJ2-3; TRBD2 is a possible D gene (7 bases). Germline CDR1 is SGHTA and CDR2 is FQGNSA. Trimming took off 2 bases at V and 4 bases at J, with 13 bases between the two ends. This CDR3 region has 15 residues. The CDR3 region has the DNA TGTGCCAGCAGCTTATCGGGGGGCGGGTCAGATACGCAGTATTTT. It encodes CASSLSGGGSDTQYF.